These 17 T cell receptor beta chains were all obtained from the same sample, sequenced in a study of blood T cells in healthy people across ages. Primers used in a second PCR of roughly 6 to 12 cycles were a sample-barcoded 5' primer and a J-beta primer mix. Using its own MiXCR run on the 5' RACE reads, TCRdb lists one record per CDR3 protein. The sample yields 1.5 million or so distinct CDR3 sequences, around 40% seen once. The source material was blood. Source of these receptors: a woman aged 18-29 years in good health.

V and J are TRBV28 and TRBJ1-3; D is undetermined. Trimming removed 3 bases from V and 4 bases from J, with 16 bases in between. In germline, CDR1 is MDHEN, CDR2 SYDVKM. The CDR3 runs to 16 residues. The CDR3 DNA is TGTGCCAGCAGTTTTCGTCCGGCAGTCCCCGGAAACACCATATATTTT. Residues: CASSFRPAVPGNTIYF.

This clonotype has a handful of counts. J is TRBJ1-5 and V is TRBV15; perhaps TRBD1 as D (5 bases). The V end lost 1 base, the J end lost 1 base, and 5 bases lay between the germline ends. This CDR3 contains 14 residues. Germline assignment: CDR1 LNHNV and CDR2 YYDKDF (reference sequence). In DNA, the CDR3 is TGTGCCACCAGCAGAGGACAGAGCAATCAGCCCCAGCATTTT. Protein sequence: CATSRGQSNQPQHF. The whole variable domain, filled in from reference TRBV15 and TRBJ1-5, reads DAMVIQNPRYQVTQFGKPVTLSCSQTLNHNVMYWYQQKSSQAPKLLFHYYDKDFNNEADTPDNFQSRRPNTSFCFLDIRSPGLGDTAMYLCATSRGQSNQPQHFGDGTRLSIL.

The chain links TRBV12-3 or TRBV12-4 to TRBJ1-2; D might be TRBD1 (5 bases). Trimming pared 6 bases from V and 7 bases from J, leaving 15 bases between. The CDR3 totals 13 residues. The CDR3 coding sequence is TGTGCCAGCAGCCCAACAGGTACGCGTGGCTACACCTTC. This gives the protein CASSPTGTRGYTF.

The genes are TRBV7-9 and TRBJ2-2; perhaps TRBD2 as D (6 bases). Germline V gene sequence: CDR1 SEHNR, CDR2 FQNEAQ (reference sequence). This CDR3 is 15 amino acids long. The V and J ends lost 2 bases and 3 bases respectively, with 10 bases between them. In DNA, the CDR3 is TGTGCCAGCAGCTTATATAGCGGTGACACCGGGGAGCTGTTTTTT. Translated, it gives CASSLYSGDTGELFF.

The genes are TRBV10-3 and TRBJ2-3; D may be TRBD2 (6 bases). Trimming removed 3 bases at V and 2 bases at J, with 15 bases between. The CDR3 runs 16 residues. Germline V gene lookup returns CDR1 ENHRY and CDR2 SYGVKD. The CDR3 sequence: CAISEMVGGLTDTQYF. The CDR3 nucleotides read TGTGCCATCAGTGAAATGGTTGGGGGACTCACAGATACGCAGTATTTT.

This clonotype has a handful of counts. The chain carries TRBV4-1 and TRBJ1-4, with 12 bases that match TRBD1. V dropped 2 bases and J dropped 8; count of bases not matched to a gene: 12. The CDR3 is 18 residues long. CDR1 is MGHRA, CDR2 YSYEKL, per germline. The CDR3 DNA reads as TGCGCCAGCAGCCAATCCGGGACAGGGGGCCAATCGATGGAAAAACTGTTTTTT. It translates to CASSQSGTGGQSMEKLFF.

The rearrangement joins TRBV13 to TRBJ2-4; 10 bases agree with TRBD1. The DNA end is a closer match to TRBJ2-7, so the J assignment may be wrong. This CDR3 region has 15 residues. Germline CDR1 and CDR2: PRHDT and FYEKMQ (reference sequence). The CDR3 spells CASSTAPGQGNEQYF. In DNA form, the CDR3 reads TGTGCCAGCAGCACCGCTCCGGGACAGGGGAACGAGCAGTACTTC.

This clonotype was detected once. The chain is built from TRBV28 and TRBJ1-6; 7 nucleotides agree with TRBD1. Germline V CDR1 and CDR2: MDHEN, SYDVKM. The CDR3 extends over 15 amino acids. V was clipped by 4 bases and J by 4 bases; unmatched bases: 4. CDR3 residues: CASSSPTGYNSPLHF. In DNA, the CDR3 is TGTGCCAGCAGTTCCCCGACAGGGTATAATTCACCCCTCCACTTT. Variable domain in full (rest from reference TRBV28 and TRBJ1-6): DVKVTQSSRYLVKRTGEKVFLECVQDMDHENMFWYRQDPGLGLRLIYFSYDVKMKEKGDIPEGYSVSREKKERFSLILESASTNQTSMYLCASSSPTGYNSPLHFGNGTRLTVT.

This clonotype was observed once. J is TRBJ2-1 and V is TRBV20-1, with TRBD2 matching over 14 bases. Germline loops: CDR1 DFQATT, CDR2 SNEGSKA (reference sequence). The CDR3 is 15 residues long. V trimming: 3 bases; J trimming: 8 bases; junction bases outside the gene matches: 6. As DNA, the CDR3 is TGCAGTGCTAGCGGGACTAGCGGGAGTCAGGATGAGCAGTTCTTC. This translates into CSASGTSGSQDEQFF.

This clonotype was seen only a few times. This chain uses TRBV5-1 with TRBJ1-2; the D gene is possibly TRBD1 (6 bases). Deletions cut 4 bases from V and 9 bases from J, with 16 bases between. This CDR3 comprises 13 residues. Germline V gene sequence: CDR1 SGHRS, CDR2 YFSETQ. The CDR3 loop reads CASSADRAHSYTF. CDR3 sequence (DNA): TGCGCCAGCAGCGCGGACAGAGCCCATAGCTACACCTTC.

This clonotype was detected a few times. The CDR3 region is CSARGTSGSSEQYF. The CDR3 DNA reads TGCAGTGCTAGGGGGACTAGCGGGAGTAGCGAGCAGTACTTC. This chain uses TRBV20-1 with TRBJ2-7; 14 nucleotides agree with TRBD2. The trim removed 3 bases at V and 6 bases at J, leaving 4 bases unmatched. The CDR3 is 14 residues long. CDR1 and CDR2 (germline): DFQATT, SNEGSKA (reference sequence).

This clonotype was found a few times. The chain links TRBV6-5 to TRBJ2-5; no reliable D call. The length of the CDR3 is 13 residues. The germline V and J ends were trimmed by 5 bases and 2 bases, with 9 bases remaining between them. The V gene's germline CDR1 is MNHEY and CDR2 SVGAGI. In DNA, the CDR3 is TGTGCCAGCAGTGATTTAGGGCAAGAGACCCAGTACTTC. Translating it yields CASSDLGQETQYF.

J is TRBJ2-3 and V is TRBV20-1; D is unresolved. Trimming stripped 8 bases from V and 2 bases from J, with 11 bases between. Germline-derived CDR1 and CDR2 are DFQATT and SNEGSKA (reference sequence). The length of the CDR3 is 12 residues. The CDR3 spells CSTNPPTDTQYF. CDR3 coding DNA: TGCAGTACCAACCCCCCCACAGATACGCAGTATTTT.

This clonotype was observed a few times. The rearrangement uses TRBV4-1 and TRBJ2-1; no clear D. Trimming stripped 4 bases from V and 8 bases from J, with 21 bases between. The CDR3 contains 16 residues. In germline, CDR1 is MGHRA, CDR2 YSYEKL. The CDR3 sequence is CASSRPLGGIIDEQFF. The DNA of the CDR3 is TGCGCCAGCAGCCGACCATTGGGCGGTATTATCGATGAGCAGTTCTTC.

The chain carries TRBV9 and TRBJ2-4; TRBD2 matches at 10 bases. The CDR3 loop spans 16 amino acids. Trimming took 4 bases from V and 2 from J; bases not matched to a gene: 6. Looked up from germline, CDR1 is SGDLS and CDR2 is YYNGEE. The CDR3 DNA is TGTGCCAGCAGCTCATTAGCGGGGGGCCCCAAAAACATTCAGTACTTC. This encodes CASSSLAGGPKNIQYF.

The chain employs TRBV18 and TRBJ2-3; 7 positions agree with TRBD2. CDR1 and CDR2 (germline): KGHSH, LQKENI. The ends lost 5 bases at V and 1 base at J; junction bases unmatched: 12. The CDR3 runs to 17 residues. The CDR3 region is CASSSPTSSPRTDTQYF. In DNA, the CDR3 is TGTGCCAGCTCAAGCCCGACTAGCTCTCCCCGCACAGATACGCAGTATTTT.

The genes are TRBV4-3 and TRBJ1-5; D is perhaps TRBD1 (5 bases). The CDR3 runs to 15 residues. CDR1 is LGHNA, CDR2 YSLEER, per germline. V shed 0 bases and J shed 6 bases, with 12 bases lying between them. The CDR3 is CASSQDPGGFQPQHF. The CDR3 coding sequence is TGCGCCAGCAGCCAAGATCCGGGGGGGTTTCAGCCCCAGCATTTT.